The rows below give T cell receptor beta chains drawn from one sample of a study of T cells in Graves' hyperthyroidism and ophthalmopathy. MiXCR, run by TCRdb on the multiplex PCR reads, gives a single entry per CDR3 protein. The sample shows approximately 510,000 distinct CDR3 sequences, around 20% of them seen only once. The sample taken for sequencing was blood. The origin of the receptors is a young man with Graves' hyperthyroidism. Each CDR3 is given with its conserved first and last residue. A D gene is named only where the DNA matches it firmly. Rows give clone size only sometimes, using once, few, many, or a class for an expanded clone.

V gene	clone size	J gene	D gene	CDR3 protein	CDR3 DNA
TRBV29-1	many	TRBJ1-1	-	CSVVGHLNTEAFF	TGCAGCGTTGTGGGACACTTGAACACTGAAGCTTTCTTT
TRBV19	many	TRBJ1-2	-	CASRPEGRGYYGYTF	TGTGCCAGTAGACCCGAGGGCCGAGGCTACTATGGCTACACCTTC
TRBV11-3	few	TRBJ2-2	-	CASSLGSETGELFF	TGTGCCAGCAGCTTAGGATCGGAGACCGGGGAGCTGTTTTTT
TRBV6-1	many	TRBJ2-7	TRBD2	CAGWTSGEHEQYF	TGTGCCGGCTGGACTAGCGGGGAACACGAGCAGTACTTC
TRBV12-3/TRBV12-4	-	TRBJ1-5	-	CASKQGYRQPQHF	TGTGCCAGCAAACAGGGTTATAGACAGCCCCAGCATTTT
TRBV30	-	TRBJ2-7	TRBD2	CACPLGVAGNYEQYF	TGTGCCTGCCCCCTCGGGGTAGCGGGAAACTACGAGCAGTACTTC
TRBV27	once	TRBJ1-1	TRBD1	CASSSDREKRAFF	TGTGCCAGCAGCTCCGACAGGGAGAAGAGGGCTTTCTTT
TRBV30	many	TRBJ1-1	-	CAWTGISGAFF	TGTGCCTGGACTGGGATCTCAGGAGCTTTCTTT
TRBV30	many	TRBJ1-2	-	CAWSQGSGGYTF	TGTGCCTGGAGTCAAGGGTCAGGGGGCTACACCTTC
TRBV28	many	TRBJ1-5	-	CASNPISENQPQHF	TGTGCCAGCAATCCCATAAGCGAAAATCAGCCCCAGCATTTT
TRBV11-2	many	TRBJ2-7	TRBD1	CASSSWTGWEQYF	TGTGCCAGCAGCTCCTGGACAGGGTGGGAGCAGTACTTC
TRBV27	many	TRBJ1-1	-	CASSWAGGAEAFF	TGTGCCAGCAGTTGGGCAGGAGGGGCTGAAGCTTTCTTT
TRBV4-1	many	TRBJ2-7	TRBD2	CASSLGTSLPYEQYF	TGCGCCAGCAGCCTGGGGACTAGTCTACCCTACGAGCAGTACTTC
TRBV2	many	TRBJ2-5	TRBD2	CASTEGLGRLALLETQYF	TGTGCCAGCACCGAAGGTCTGGGACGACTAGCTCTCTTGGAGACCCAGTACTTC
TRBV12-5	-	TRBJ2-6	-	CASGLTGANVLTF	TGTGCTAGTGGTTTAACGGGGGCCAACGTCCTGACTTTC
TRBV28	many	TRBJ2-7	-	CASSSPLRTRSYEQYF	TGTGCCAGCAGTTCACCCCTCCGAACACGATCCTACGAGCAGTACTTC
TRBV5-1	many	TRBJ2-6	-	CASSQMSGANVLTF	TGCGCCAGCAGTCAGATGTCTGGGGCCAACGTCCTGACTTTC
TRBV9	many	TRBJ1-1	-	CASSVGGDTEAFF	TGTGCCAGCAGTGTTGGCGGGGACACTGAAGCTTTCTTT
TRBV28	-	TRBJ1-5	-	CASTTSVTSGDQPQHF	TGTGCCAGCACCACGTCTGTGACGAGTGGCGATCAGCCCCAGCATTTT
TRBV19	many	TRBJ1-5	-	CASSSSGGSQPQHF	TGTGCCAGTAGTTCCTCCGGGGGGAGCCAGCCCCAGCATTTT
TRBV24-1	many	TRBJ2-5	TRBD2	CATSRGVSGSQETQYF	TGTGCCACCTCTCGGGGGGTTTCCGGATCCCAAGAGACCCAGTACTTC
TRBV27	few	TRBJ2-7	TRBD2	CASSKRSGRVDEQYF	TGTGCCAGCTCGAAACGCAGCGGGAGGGTGGACGAGCAGTACTTC
TRBV10-3	many	TRBJ1-2	-	CAISESWGTNYGYTF	TGTGCCATCAGTGAGTCGTGGGGAACAAACTATGGCTACACCTTC
TRBV6-1	many	TRBJ1-3	-	CASSLNRNTIYF	TGTGCCAGCAGCCTCAACCGGAACACCATATATTTT
TRBV28	-	TRBJ1-1	-	CATIPGDEAFF	TGTGCCACCATTCCGGGGGATGAAGCTTTCTTT
TRBV7-8	-	TRBJ2-2	-	CASSLGYLNTGELFF	TGTGCCAGCAGCTTAGGTTACCTCAACACCGGGGAGCTGTTTTTT
TRBV6-2/TRBV6-3	-	TRBJ2-2	-	CASSPVGDLGTRGPGELFF	TGTGCCAGCAGTCCCGTGGGGGATCTGGGAACTAGAGGTCCGGGGGAGCTGTTTTTT
TRBV12-3/TRBV12-4	once	TRBJ1-2	-	CASTLSRRDAGGYTF	TGTGCCAGCACCCTTTCCCGACGGGACGCTGGTGGCTACACCTTC
TRBV28	once	TRBJ2-7	TRBD1	CASRLGTANYEQYF	TGTGCCAGCAGGCTCGGGACAGCCAACTACGAGCAGTACTTC
TRBV6-5	-	TRBJ2-5	TRBD1	CASSYSGQGRRETQYF	TGTGCCAGCAGTTACTCGGGACAGGGCCGGAGGGAGACCCAGTACTTC
TRBV16	many	TRBJ1-1	-	CASSQTSGQLNTEAFF	TGTGCCAGCAGCCAAACCTCAGGACAGTTGAACACTGAAGCTTTCTTT
TRBV2	few	TRBJ1-5	TRBD1	CASSGGQSENQPQHF	TGTGCCAGCAGTGGGGGACAGAGTGAGAATCAGCCCCAGCATTTT
TRBV3-1	many	TRBJ1-2	-	CASSQVTYGYTF	TGTGCCAGCAGCCAAGTGACCTATGGCTACACCTTC
TRBV11-3	few	TRBJ2-6	-	CASSLGHSGANVLTF	TGTGCCAGCAGCTTAGGCCACTCTGGGGCCAACGTCCTGACTTTC
TRBV6-5	many	TRBJ2-5	-	CASRVTGWETQYF	TGTGCCAGCAGGGTCACAGGGTGGGAGACCCAGTACTTC
TRBV28	-	TRBJ2-5	-	CASSPQTGPQETQYF	TGTGCCAGCAGTCCCCAGACCGGGCCACAAGAGACCCAGTACTTC
TRBV12-5	many	TRBJ2-5	-	CASGLSGETQYF	TGTGCTAGTGGTTTGTCCGGAGAGACCCAGTACTTC
TRBV20-1	-	TRBJ2-2	-	CSATADFNTGELFF	TGCAGTGCAACAGCTGACTTTAACACCGGGGAGCTGTTTTTT
TRBV7-2	-	TRBJ2-7	-	CASSSLWDRGYEQYF	TGTGCCAGCAGCTCCCTCTGGGACCGGGGCTACGAGCAGTACTTC
TRBV4-1	-	TRBJ1-1	-	CASSWGGGGTEAFF	TGCGCCAGCAGCTGGGGGGGAGGGGGCACTGAAGCTTTCTTT
TRBV3-1	many	TRBJ1-1	-	CASSPVPQVMNTEAFF	TGTGCCAGCAGCCCCGTCCCACAAGTTATGAACACTGAAGCTTTCTTT
TRBV6-1	many	TRBJ2-7	TRBD1	CASSGTGTGSPYEQYF	TGTGCCAGCAGTGGGACCGGGACAGGTTCTCCCTACGAGCAGTACTTC
TRBV20-1	many	TRBJ2-7	TRBD1	CSAITRGSYEQYF	TGCAGTGCTATTACCAGGGGGTCCTACGAGCAGTACTTC
TRBV18	-	TRBJ1-5	-	CASSPLRGGQPQHF	TGTGCCAGCTCACCACTTCGAGGGGGGCAGCCCCAGCATTTT
TRBV6-5	many	TRBJ2-5	-	CASSSSWTAQETQYF	TGTGCCAGCAGTTCCTCGTGGACAGCCCAAGAGACCCAGTACTTC
TRBV28	-	TRBJ1-5	-	CASSSSGSINNQPQHF	TGTGCCAGCAGTTCCTCGGGATCGATAAACAATCAGCCCCAGCATTTT
TRBV30	many	TRBJ2-7	TRBD1	CAWRGSGGYEQYF	TGTGCCTGGAGAGGATCAGGGGGCTACGAGCAGTACTTC
TRBV30	many	TRBJ2-4	-	CAWRRTAAKNIQYF	TGTGCCTGGAGAAGGACCGCCGCTAAAAACATTCAGTACTTC
TRBV12-3/TRBV12-4	many	TRBJ2-2	-	CASSWNTGELFF	TGTGCCAGCAGTTGGAACACCGGGGAGCTGTTTTTT